The clone carrying this T cell receptor (beta chain) was recorded once. Its target is unknown. TCRdb passed the 5' RACE reads through MiXCR, listing each CDR3 protein once. The sample lists about 430,000 distinct CDR3 sequences; around 17% were seen once. This CDR3 has 15 residues. V was clipped by 10 bases and J by 1 base; unmatched bases: 8. CDR1 is MRHNA, CDR2 SNTAGT, per germline. This entry belongs to a study of T-cell memory formation after mild COVID-19. Study-wide context: Largely donor-specific sequence clusters came from two donors.

Study observations and caveats: Shrinking CD4+ clones resided mostly in CM and EM, and CD8+ ones in EMRA.

The receptor was derived from a man younger than 35 who had mild COVID-19 (a few samples of this study predate the infection). Cell type and time point are not known. The specimen sequenced was PBMCs or a T cell subset sorted from them (not recorded which). The rearrangement uses TRBV6-4 and TRBJ1-1; TRBD1 agrees at 11 bases. CDR3 DNA sequence: TGTGCCAACGCCGGGACAGGGGGGCAGAACACTGAAGCTTTCTTT. This sequence encodes CANAGTGGQNTEAFF.